Shown below are 8 T cell receptor beta chains from a single sample sequenced in a study of T-cell reconstitution after alpha-beta-depleted transplantation in children (dated by TCRdb to 2015 to 2016). Library construction relied on PCR. TCRdb shows the sequencer as Illumina HiSeq 2500. Molecular barcoding was employed in the preparation of TCR libraries, with unique molecular identifiers being used to normalize TCRbeta repertoire quantification. The raw public reads went through TCRdb reprocessing: fastp at Q25, MiXCR clone calling, in-frame beta chains kept. A single entry per CDR3 protein holds the most common genes and DNA from its merged rows. Across this sample there are approximately 590,000 distinct CDR3 sequences, with about 10% seen only once. The top ten constitute roughly 4% of the sample. The starting material was PBMCs from the stem cell graft donor, obtained from the stem cell graft. All receptors derive from a human donor who donated a stem cell graft to a child with acute myeloid leukemia.

This chain joins TRBV5-6 and TRBJ2-1; a weak D match, TRBD2 (6 bases). This CDR3 has 14 amino acids. V lost 2 bases and J 7 bases, leaving 13 bases between the germline ends. Germline V gene sequence: CDR1 SGHDT, CDR2 YYEEEE. As DNA, the CDR3 is TGTGCCAGCAGCTTCCCCGGGGGAAAGAATGAGCAGTTCTTC. Translating it yields CASSFPGGKNEQFF.

The chain carries TRBV5-1 and TRBJ2-1; 11 bases are a match to TRBD2. V trimming: 5 bases; J trimming: 5 bases; junction bases outside the gene matches: 9. The CDR3 loop spans 16 amino acids. The germline gives CDR1 SGHRS, CDR2 YFSETQ. This CDR3 is CASRKLASGRNNEQFF. CDR3 bases: TGCGCCAGCAGGAAGCTGGCTAGCGGGAGGAACAATGAGCAGTTCTTC. The variable domain in full, with the rest retrieved from reference TRBV5-1 and TRBJ2-1, is KAGVTQTPRYLIKTRGQQVTLSCSPISGHRSVSWYQQTPGQGLQFLFEYFSETQRNKGNFPGRFSGRQFSNSRSEMNVSTLELGDSALYLCASRKLASGRNNEQFFGPGTRLTVL.

The table lists this clonotype with a few counts. The chain employs TRBV5-1 and TRBJ1-4, with 7 bases aligning to TRBD1. This CDR3 has 14 amino acids. CDR1 is SGHRS, CDR2 YFSETQ, per germline. The ends lost 2 bases at V and 5 bases at J; junction bases unmatched: 3. Here the CDR3 reads CASSLQGKNEKLFF. DNA for the CDR3: TGCGCCAGCAGCTTACAGGGGAAGAATGAAAAACTGTTTTTT. The entire variable domain, with the rest obtained from reference TRBV5-1 and TRBJ1-4, is as follows: KAGVTQTPRYLIKTRGQQVTLSCSPISGHRSVSWYQQTPGQGLQFLFEYFSETQRNKGNFPGRFSGRQFSNSRSEMNVSTLELGDSALYLCASSLQGKNEKLFFGSGTQLSVL.

The chain is built from TRBV3-1 and TRBJ2-3, with 11 nucleotides matching TRBD2. This CDR3 has 13 amino acids. The junction had 4 bases not matched to a gene; V was cut back by 1 base and J by 13 bases. Germline V gives CDR1 LGHDT, CDR2 YNNKEL (reference sequence). This CDR3 reads CASSQATSGEKYF. The CDR3 nucleotides are TGTGCCAGCAGCCAAGCGACTAGCGGGGAGAAGTATTTT.

V gene TRBV24-1 combines with J gene TRBJ2-7; no definite D call. Germline assignment: CDR1 KGHDR and CDR2 SFDVKD. The CDR3 has 12 residues. Trimming took off 4 bases at V and 0 bases at J, with 3 bases between the two ends. The CDR3 is CATSDVSYEQYF. Written as DNA, the CDR3 is TGTGCCACCAGTGACGTCTCCTACGAGCAGTACTTC.

The chain is built from TRBV20-1 and TRBJ1-1; D is uncertain. There are 10 residues in the CDR3. CDR1 and CDR2 from the germline V gene are DFQATT and SNEGSKA (reference sequence). V dropped 5 bases and J dropped 6 bases, with 7 bases sitting between them. The DNA of the CDR3 is TGCAGTGCTTGGGAGTCTGAAGCTTTCTTT. Protein: CSAWESEAFF.

Ten or more counts support this clonotype. The chain links TRBV29-1 to TRBJ2-7; D is uncertain. Germline CDR1 reads SQVTM; CDR2 reads ANQGSEA. V dropped 6 bases and J dropped 3 bases, with 15 bases sitting between them. The CDR3 is 13 amino acids. DNA for the CDR3: TGCAGCGTCTCTGCCAGTGTCGGCTACGAGCAGTACTTC. Its translation: CSVSASVGYEQYF.

This clonotype was detected many times. This CDR3 reads CATSRDRLDGEQFF. The CDR3 DNA follows: TGTGCCACCAGCAGGGATCGTCTAGACGGTGAGCAGTTCTTC. The rearrangement links TRBV15 to TRBJ2-1; no clear D gene. There are 14 residues in the CDR3. Germline V gene data show CDR1 as LNHNV and CDR2 as YYDKDF (reference sequence). Between the trimmed V and J ends, which lost 3 bases and 9 bases, there was a span of 15 bases.